Each of the 25 T cell receptor beta chains below was sequenced from the same sample in a study of control samples from healthy donors and cancer patients (dated by TCRdb to the early 2020s). The receptor library was made with the immunoSEQ multiplex PCR assay. The table comes from immuneACCESS by way of TCRdb, which keeps in-frame sequences with V and J called. Part of the clones is missing from these tables; in studies checked, under half for an unresolved V gene and the rest for unknown reasons. The sample table lists about 60,000 clones, roughly 95% of them with a count of one. 1.1% of the sample is taken by the ten largest. Sequences were obtained from blood. The source of these receptors is a woman in her late teens or twenties in good health.

The chain has TRBV15 and TRBJ1-4; perhaps TRBD1 as D (6 bases). The CDR3 has 20 amino acids. Trimming took off 3 bases at V and 3 bases at J, with 26 bases between the two ends. Germline CDR1 reads LNHNV; CDR2 reads YYDKDF (reference sequence). The CDR3 nucleotides read TGTGCCACCAGCAGGGACCTCCTGGAGGGGGGGCAGGATGCTAATGAAAAACTGTTTTTT. Translating gives CATSRDLLEGGQDANEKLFF.

Points on this clone: An end of the junction differs from the germline gene, which may be a read error. This chain links TRBV7-9 with TRBJ2-7; 9 bases map to TRBD1. Germline-derived CDR1 and CDR2 are SEHNR and FQNEAQ (reference sequence). CDR3 length: 13 residues. The CDR3 DNA sequence: TGTGCCGGCAGGGGACAGGGAATCTACGAGCAGTACTTC. Translated, it gives CAGRGQGIYEQYF.

The chain links TRBV4-1 to TRBJ1-4; no clear D gene. This CDR3 has 16 amino acids. The germline V gene has CDR1 MGHRA and CDR2 YSYEKL. V lost 1 base, J lost 0 bases, and 9 bases lay in between. DNA for the CDR3: TGCGCCAGCAGCCAAGGAGGAACTGCAACTAATGAAAAACTGTTTTTT. It specifies CASSQGGTATNEKLFF.

The chain employs TRBV3-1 (or the pseudogene TRBV3-2) and TRBJ2-3, with 11 bases that match TRBD2. Germline V gene lookup returns CDR1 LGHDT and CDR2 YNNKEL (reference sequence). This CDR3 is built from 16 residues. Trimming took 4 bases from V and 4 from J; bases not matched to a gene: 7. CDR3 nucleotides: TGTGCCAGCAGCCCTTATACTAGCGGGGGTTCAGATACGCAGTATTTT. Amino acid sequence: CASSPYTSGGSDTQYF.

The chain links TRBV2 to TRBJ2-7; D call uncertain. The CDR3 contains 14 residues. The germline V gene has CDR1 SNHLY and CDR2 FYNNEI. The ends were cut back, 8 bases at V and 2 bases at J, with 16 bases in the middle. The DNA for the CDR3 is TGTGCCAGCCAAAAGGGCCCTCCCCCCTACGAGCAGTACTTC. It yields the protein CASQKGPPPYEQYF.

This clone appeared once. The chain links TRBV11-2 to TRBJ2-7, with 11 bases lining up with TRBD1. Germline V gives CDR1 SGHAT, CDR2 FQNNGV. V shed 4 bases, J shed 6 bases, and the junction held 2 bases outside the gene matches. The CDR3 consists of 13 residues. CDR3 in DNA: TGTGCCAGCAGCTCGGACAGGGGGCTCGAGCAGTACTTC. Translating it yields CASSSDRGLEQYF.

The sample holds one count of this clone. CDR3 in amino acids: CASSSPGSNQPQHF. For the CDR3, the DNA is TGTGCCAGCAGCTCCCCAGGGAGCAATCAGCCCCAGCATTTT. The chain has TRBV7-2 and TRBJ1-5, with D possibly being TRBD1 (5 bases). Germline-derived CDR1 and CDR2 are SGHTA and FQGNSA. The CDR3 has 14 amino acids. Trimming took off 4 bases at V and 1 base at J, with 8 bases between the two ends.

The rearrangement links TRBV6-1 to TRBJ1-2; a weak D match, TRBD1 (5 bases). The germline V gene has CDR1 MNHNS and CDR2 SASEGT. Trimming shortened V by 0 bases and J by 7 bases, and 21 bases separated the two germline ends. This CDR3 is 17 amino acids long. For the CDR3, the DNA is TGTGCCAGCAGTGAAGCCCCTCCCGGGGGGAGGGGCGGTGGCTACACCTTC. Its protein product is CASSEAPPGGRGGGYTF.

The chain has TRBV7-2 and TRBJ2-5, with 9 bases aligning to TRBD2. This CDR3 has 16 amino acids. Germline CDR1 is SGHTA and CDR2 is FQGNSA. Trimming cost V 6 bases and J 1 base; bases outside gene matches: 9. In nucleotides, the CDR3 is TGTGCCAGCAGGCCAGCGGGGGGAGGGGTCCAAGAGACCCAGTACTTC. Translating gives CASRPAGGGVQETQYF.

V is TRBV4-3 and J is TRBJ2-3, with D possibly matching TRBD2 (7 bases). V was trimmed by 3 bases and J by 6 bases, leaving 22 bases between them. CDR1 is LGHNA, CDR2 YSLEER, per germline. This CDR3 is 17 amino acids long. CDR3 loop: CASSQGVMGGRSDTQYF. Here the CDR3 DNA reads TGCGCCAGCAGCCAGGGGGTGATGGGGGGGCGATCGGATACGCAGTATTTT.

The chain carries TRBV3-1 (or the pseudogene TRBV3-2) and TRBJ2-3; TRBD1 matches at 9 bases. CDR1 and CDR2 from the germline V gene are LGHDT and YNNKEL (reference sequence). J gave up 5 bases and V 2 bases, and 11 bases lay outside the gene matches. The CDR3 is made up of 17 amino acids. The CDR3 coding sequence is TGTGCCAGCAGCCAAAGGGTAGGGGACAGGGCTAAAGATACGCAGTATTTT. It translates to CASSQRVGDRAKDTQYF.

The chain uses TRBV7-2 and TRBJ1-2; 7 positions agree with TRBD1. The CDR3 is 14 residues long. From germline, CDR1 is SGHTA and CDR2 FQGNSA. V gave up 7 bases and J gave up 5 bases; unmatched junction bases: 10. This CDR3 is CASTGAGQPYGYTF. As DNA, the CDR3 is TGTGCCAGCACCGGCGCGGGACAGCCATATGGCTACACCTTC.

This clone appeared a single time. The CDR3 DNA is TGTGCCAGCAGTAGGGAAGGGTATGGCTACACCTTC. Residues: CASSREGYGYTF. The chain links TRBV28 to TRBJ1-2; no clear D. The CDR3 has 12 amino acids. Trimming removed 5 bases at V and 5 bases at J, with 9 bases between. From germline, CDR1 is MDHEN and CDR2 SYDVKM.

The chain joins TRBV5-1 to TRBJ2-7, with 10 bases identical to TRBD1. Germline V CDR1 and CDR2: SGHRS, YFSETQ. J lost 4 bases, V lost 4 bases, and 8 bases had no gene match. The CDR3 is made up of 15 amino acids. CDR3 DNA: TGCGCCAGCAGCCCGGGACAGGGGACGCGTTACGAGCAGTACTTC. Amino acid sequence: CASSPGQGTRYEQYF.

The genes are TRBV15 and TRBJ2-6; 8 nucleotides agree with TRBD1. The CDR3 has 18 amino acids. V gave up 5 bases and J gave up 2 bases; unmatched junction bases: 11. From germline, CDR1 is LNHNV and CDR2 YYDKDF (reference sequence). The CDR3 coding sequence is TGTGCCACCAGCCCCGCCCGGACAGGGTGGGCTGGGGCCAACGTCCTGACTTTC. Its protein is CATSPARTGWAGANVLTF. The whole variable domain, filled in from reference TRBV15 and TRBJ2-6, reads DAMVIQNPRYQVTQFGKPVTLSCSQTLNHNVMYWYQQKSSQAPKLLFHYYDKDFNNEADTPDNFQSRRPNTSFCFLDIRSPGLGDTAMYLCATSPARTGWAGANVLTFGAGSRLTVL.

The rearrangement uses TRBV2 and TRBJ2-1, with 10 bases that match TRBD1. Looked up from germline, CDR1 is SNHLY and CDR2 is FYNNEI. The junction had 2 bases not matched to a gene; V was cut back by 5 bases and J by 1 base. This CDR3 region has 15 residues. The CDR3 DNA is TGTGCCAGCAGTTGGACAGGGGGATCCTACAATGAGCAGTTCTTC. The encoded protein is CASSWTGGSYNEQFF.

This clone was found a few times. V and J are TRBV21-1 and TRBJ1-6. TRBV21-1 is recorded as a pseudogene. The CDR3 extends over 13 amino acids. The DNA for the CDR3 is TGTGCCAGCAGCAGGAAGCCGAATTCACCCCTCCACTTT. Protein: CASSRKPNSPLHF.

This rearrangement joins TRBV5-6 to TRBJ1-5; D is possibly TRBD1 (5 bases). Between the trimmed V and J ends, which lost 1 base and 3 bases, there was a span of 11 bases. Germline V lookup: CDR1 SGHDT, CDR2 YYEEEE. There are 15 residues in the CDR3. CDR3 sequence (DNA): TGTGCCAGCAGCTTGACAGGCGGTGACAATCAGCCCCAGCATTTT. Its translation is CASSLTGGDNQPQHF.

For the CDR3, the DNA is TGTGCCAGCAGCCAGTCCAGAGTTCTAGGCCAGTACTTC. Translating gives CASSQSRVLGQYF. The chain employs TRBV14 and TRBJ2-5; D gene unclear. The germline gives CDR1 SGHDN, CDR2 FVKESK. The length of the CDR3 is 13 residues. Trimming removed 3 bases from V and 10 bases from J, with 15 bases in between.

The gene calls are TRBV6-1 and TRBJ2-1, with D perhaps TRBD1 or TRBD2 (5 bases each). Trimming took off 1 base at V and 0 bases at J, with 7 bases between the two ends. The CDR3 covers 15 residues. Germline assignment: CDR1 MNHNS and CDR2 SASEGT. The CDR3 DNA follows: TGTGCCAGCAGTGAAGTGGGGGACTCCTACAATGAGCAGTTCTTC. It is translated as CASSEVGDSYNEQFF.

The chain joins TRBV19 to TRBJ1-2; 7 nucleotides align to TRBD1. The V gene's germline CDR1 is LNHDA and CDR2 SQIVND (reference sequence). V gave up 6 bases and J gave up 5 bases; unmatched junction bases: 6. This CDR3 comprises 13 residues. The CDR3 here is CASRRQGSYGYTF. The CDR3 DNA reads as TGTGCCAGTAGGCGACAGGGTTCGTATGGCTACACCTTC.

This chain uses TRBV7-9 with TRBJ1-1; D call uncertain. V dropped 4 bases and J dropped 1 base, with 7 bases sitting between them. This CDR3 comprises 13 residues. CDR1 SEHNR and CDR2 FQNEAQ come from the germline V gene (reference sequence). Here the CDR3 reads CASSSFSNTEAFF. CDR3 nucleotides: TGTGCCAGCAGCTCCTTCTCGAACACTGAAGCTTTCTTT. The complete variable domain, with remaining parts taken from reference TRBV7-9 and TRBJ1-1, reads DTGVSQNPRHKITKRGQNVTFRCDPISEHNRLYWYRQTLGQGPEFLTYFQNEAQLEKSRLLSDRFSAERPKGSFSTLEIQRTEQGDSAMYLCASSSFSNTEAFFGQGTRLTVV.

V and J are TRBV5-1 and TRBJ1-1; D remains unclear. Germline CDR1 SGHRS, CDR2 YFSETQ. V lost 4 bases and J 3 bases, leaving 7 bases between the germline ends. The CDR3 is 12 amino acids. CDR3 in DNA: TGCGCCAGCAGCCCCCCGGACACTGAAGCTTTCTTT. Protein product: CASSPPDTEAFF.

This clone was seen just once. CDR3 sequence: CASSQDQGPSFNEKLFF. The DNA for the CDR3 is TGCGCCAGCAGCCAAGATCAGGGGCCTTCTTTTAATGAAAAACTGTTTTTT. The V and J genes are TRBV4-1 and TRBJ1-4; tentatively, D is TRBD1 (6 bases). The V gene's germline CDR1 is MGHRA and CDR2 YSYEKL. CDR3 length: 17 residues. Deletions cut 0 bases from V and 4 bases from J, with 15 bases between.

The chain uses TRBV23-1 and TRBJ1-5; D remains unclear. TRBV23-1 qualifies as an ORF whose function is uncertain. The CDR3 sequence is 13 residues long. Between the trimmed V and J ends, which lost 4 bases and 4 bases, there was a span of 8 bases. CDR3 sequence reads: CASSPSPNQPQHF. As DNA, the CDR3 is TGCGCCAGCAGTCCTAGCCCGAATCAGCCCCAGCATTTT.